The 17 T cell receptor beta chains given below trace back to one sample, sequenced in a study of T cells in Graves' hyperthyroidism and ophthalmopathy. Researchers took RNA transcripts and amplified the TCR beta CDR3 regions from them. RT-PCR in the first round (using the HTBI primer set) targeted the TCR CDR3. TCRdb called the multiplex PCR reads again in MiXCR, with one record for every CDR3 protein. The table records hundreds of thousands of distinct CDR3 sequences, more than 45% of them present only once. The sequenced sample was peripheral blood or thyroid tissue (not recorded which). These receptors were obtained from a woman under 30 with Graves' hyperthyroidism.

V usage is TRBV2 and J usage is TRBJ1-6; D is undetermined. The germline V gene encodes CDR1 SNHLY and CDR2 FYNNEI. The CDR3 length is 15 residues. V was shortened by 4 bases and J by 4 bases, with 11 bases between the two germline ends. The CDR3 loop reads CASSAVVSYNSPLHF. The CDR3 DNA follows: TGTGCCAGCAGTGCTGTGGTTTCTTATAATTCACCCCTCCACTTT. Variable domain in full (rest from reference TRBV2 and TRBJ1-6): EPEVTQTPSHQVTQMGQEVILRCVPISNHLYFYWYRQILGQKVEFLVSFYNNEISEKSEIFDDQFSVERPDGSNFTLKIRSTKLEDSAMYFCASSAVVSYNSPLHFGNGTRLTVT.

This sequence joins TRBV19 and TRBJ1-5; D gene ambiguous. Germline lookup yields CDR1 LNHDA and CDR2 SQIVND (reference sequence). The CDR3 loop spans 15 amino acids. V was cut by 1 base and J by 2 bases, with 9 bases left in between. The CDR3 is CASSIGTPGNQPQHF. The CDR3, as DNA: TGTGCCAGTAGTATAGGTACACCGGGCAATCAGCCCCAGCATTTT.

The chain links TRBV5-6 to TRBJ1-3; no definite D call. Trimming removed 2 bases from V and 8 bases from J, with 8 bases in between. CDR1 is SGHDT, CDR2 YYEEEE, per germline. The CDR3 is 12 amino acids. CDR3 nucleotide sequence: TGTGCCAGCAGCTTTACCGGACACACCATATATTTT. This translates into CASSFTGHTIYF.

This clonotype was seen only a few times. The rearrangement uses TRBV9 and TRBJ1-6, with D possibly matching TRBD1 (5 bases). CDR1 is SGDLS and CDR2 is YYNGEE in the germline V gene. This CDR3 spans 15 amino acids. The V gene lost 3 bases and the J gene lost 4 bases, with 11 bases spanning the gap. CDR3 amino acids: CASSARDGYNSPLHF. The CDR3 coding sequence is TGTGCCAGCAGCGCCCGGGACGGATATAATTCACCCCTCCACTTT.

This clonotype was picked up many times. The rearrangement links TRBV29-1 to TRBJ1-3; D not certain. CDR1 SQVTM and CDR2 ANQGSEA come from the germline V gene. Trimming cost V 3 bases and J 2 bases, with 8 bases left between them. CDR3 length: 13 amino acids. The CDR3 loop is CSVDSGAGNTIYF. The CDR3 DNA is TGCAGCGTTGATTCTGGGGCTGGAAACACCATATATTTT. Looking up the rest from reference TRBV29-1 and TRBJ1-3 gives the full variable domain: SAVISQKPSRDICQRGTSLTIQCQVDSQVTMMFWYRQQPGQSLTLIATANQGSEATYESGFVIDKFPISRPNLTFSTLTVSNMSPEDSSIYLCSVDSGAGNTIYFGEGSWLTVV.

The table lists this clonotype with many counts. This rearrangement joins TRBV6-5 to TRBJ2-7, with TRBD2 matching 10 bases. Germline-derived CDR1 and CDR2 are MNHEY and SVGAGI. CDR3 length: 15 amino acids. J lost 5 bases, V lost 2 bases, and 6 bases had no gene match. CDR3 sequence reads: CASSYVLAGANEQYF. CDR3 coding DNA: TGTGCCAGCAGTTACGTTCTAGCGGGAGCGAACGAGCAGTACTTC.

This clonotype was observed a handful of times. Germline is not matched at one junction end, which may reflect a read error. CDR3 in amino acids: CASSYSTGSGEQYF. The DNA for the CDR3 is TGTGCCAGCAGTTACTCGACAGGGAGCGGCGAGCAGTACTTC. This rearrangement joins TRBV10-3 to TRBJ2-7, with 7 bases aligning to TRBD1. This CDR3 is built from 14 residues. Germline V gives CDR1 ENHRY, CDR2 SYGVKD.

This clonotype was seen a few times. The J gene is TRBJ2-6, the V gene TRBV7-3; 7 nucleotides agree with TRBD1. The CDR3 contains 20 residues. With 3 bases clipped from V and 0 bases from J, the junction kept 14 bases outside the gene matches. The V gene's germline CDR1 is SGHTA and CDR2 FQGTGA. The CDR3 DNA is TGTGCCAGCAGCTTCCAAGTCCACCGGGACAGCGACTCTGGGGCCAACGTCCTGACTTTC. It is translated as CASSFQVHRDSDSGANVLTF.

This clonotype occurred a few times. This chain joins TRBV19 and TRBJ1-5, with no clear D. Trimming stripped 8 bases from V and 4 bases from J, with 9 bases between. The CDR3 sequence is 12 residues long. Germline V gene sequence: CDR1 LNHDA, CDR2 SQIVND (reference sequence). CDR3 bases: TGTGCCAGTCCCCGGGGTAATCAGCCCCAGCATTTT. Encoded protein: CASPRGNQPQHF.

The chain recombines TRBV7-9 with TRBJ1-1, with D maybe TRBD1 (6 bases). This CDR3 region has 12 residues. Germline assignment: CDR1 SEHNR and CDR2 FQNEAQ (reference sequence). Trimming took 11 bases from V and 0 from J, leaving 10 bases between them. CDR3 nucleotide sequence: TGTGCCTGCCGGACAGTGAACACTGAAGCTTTCTTT. Translated: CACRTVNTEAFF. The whole variable domain, remainder taken from reference TRBV7-9 and TRBJ1-1, is DTGVSQNPRHKITKRGQNVTFRCDPISEHNRLYWYRQTLGQGPEFLTYFQNEAQLEKSRLLSDRFSAERPKGSFSTLEIQRTEQGDSAMYLCACRTVNTEAFFGQGTRLTVV.

A note on this clonotype: It may be a read error: a sequence one base away is much more abundant. This rearrangement joins TRBV29-1 to TRBJ2-5; D is unresolved. Per the germline V gene, CDR1 is SQVTM and CDR2 is ANQGSEA. The CDR3 runs to 13 residues. The CDR3 sequence is CSVTRLIQETQCF. CDR3 nucleotide sequence: TGCAGCGTGACGCGACTGATCCAAGAGACCCAGTGCTTC.

This clonotype was counted a few times. The chain is built from TRBV19 and TRBJ1-4; TRBD1 is a possible D gene (5 bases). Germline V lookup: CDR1 LNHDA, CDR2 SQIVND (reference sequence). Trimming took 6 bases from V and 7 from J, leaving 18 bases between them. The CDR3 is made up of 15 amino acids. DNA for the CDR3: TGTGCCAGTAGAAACGAGGGGATCTCGGCTGAAAAACTGTTTTTT. Translation: CASRNEGISAEKLFF. Based on the CDR3 plus reference TRBV19 and TRBJ1-4, the full variable domain is DGGITQSPKYLFRKEGQNVTLSCEQNLNHDAMYWYRQDPGQGLRLIYYSQIVNDFQKGDIAEGYSVSREKKESFPLTVTSAQKNPTAFYLCASRNEGISAEKLFFGSGTQLSVL.

The rearrangement links TRBV7-9 to TRBJ2-7, with TRBD1 as a possible D gene (6 bases). CDR1 SEHNR and CDR2 FQNEAQ come from the germline V gene (reference sequence). The CDR3 runs 13 residues. Trimming removed 8 bases from V and 3 bases from J, with 14 bases in between. CDR3: CASGVRDNYEQYF. CDR3 nucleotides: TGTGCCAGCGGAGTACGGGACAACTACGAGCAGTACTTC.

A word on this clonotype: At one end the junction does not follow the germline gene, possibly because of a read error. The rearrangement joins TRBV25-1 to TRBJ1-2, with 8 bases aligning to TRBD1. CDR3 size: 15 residues. Per the germline V gene, CDR1 is MGHDK and CDR2 is SYGVNS. The CDR3 reads CVSSPLGTGGYGYTF. Written as DNA, the CDR3 is TGCGTCAGCAGCCCTTTGGGGACAGGCGGCTATGGCTACACCTTC.

This clonotype showed up just a few times. The chain carries TRBV5-1 and TRBJ2-7, with D perhaps TRBD1 or TRBD2 (5 bases each). Per the germline V gene, CDR1 is SGHRS and CDR2 is YFSETQ. V was shortened by 4 bases and J by 2 bases, with 13 bases between the two germline ends. The CDR3 contains 14 residues. The CDR3 sequence is CASSTVGPAYEQYF. In nucleotides, the CDR3 is TGCGCCAGCAGCACTGTGGGACCCGCCTACGAGCAGTACTTC.

This clonotype was counted at least ten times. The chain combines TRBV19 with TRBJ1-5, with a tentative D call TRBD1 (5 bases). CDR1 is LNHDA, CDR2 SQIVND, per germline (reference sequence). The CDR3 has 15 residues. The V and J ends lost 5 bases and 0 bases respectively, with 11 bases between them. The DNA for the CDR3 is TGTGCCAGTAGTCGGGACGGATATAGCAATCAGCCCCAGCATTTT. Its translation is CASSRDGYSNQPQHF. Full variable domain (remainder filled in from reference TRBV19 and TRBJ1-5): DGGITQSPKYLFRKEGQNVTLSCEQNLNHDAMYWYRQDPGQGLRLIYYSQIVNDFQKGDIAEGYSVSREKKESFPLTVTSAQKNPTAFYLCASSRDGYSNQPQHFGDGTRLSIL.

In this sample, this clonotype turned up many times. The V and J genes are TRBV5-4 and TRBJ2-5, with D possibly being TRBD1 (6 bases). There are 12 residues in the CDR3. Trimming removed 6 bases at V and 2 bases at J, with 8 bases between. Germline loops: CDR1 SGHNT, CDR2 YYREEE (reference sequence). The CDR3 loop reads CASTGQQETQYF. The CDR3 nucleotides are TGTGCCAGCACAGGACAGCAAGAGACCCAGTACTTC.